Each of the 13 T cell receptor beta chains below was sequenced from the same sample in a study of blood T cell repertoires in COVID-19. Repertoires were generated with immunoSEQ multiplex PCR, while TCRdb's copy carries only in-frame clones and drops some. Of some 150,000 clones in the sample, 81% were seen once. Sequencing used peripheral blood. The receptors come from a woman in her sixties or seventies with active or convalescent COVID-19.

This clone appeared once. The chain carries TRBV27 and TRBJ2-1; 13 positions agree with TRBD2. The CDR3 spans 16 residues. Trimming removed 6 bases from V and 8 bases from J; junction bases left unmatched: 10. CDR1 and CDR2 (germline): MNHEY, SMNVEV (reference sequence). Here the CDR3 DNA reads TGTGCCAGCAGCCAACAGGGGACTAGCGGGATCGATGAGCAGTTCTTC. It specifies CASSQQGTSGIDEQFF.

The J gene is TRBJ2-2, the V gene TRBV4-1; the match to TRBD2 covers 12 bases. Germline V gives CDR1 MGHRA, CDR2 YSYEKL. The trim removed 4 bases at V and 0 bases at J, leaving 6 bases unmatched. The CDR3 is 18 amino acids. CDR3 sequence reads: CASSRGLAGFANTGELFF. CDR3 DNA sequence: TGCGCCAGCAGCCGAGGACTAGCGGGATTCGCGAACACCGGGGAGCTGTTTTTT.

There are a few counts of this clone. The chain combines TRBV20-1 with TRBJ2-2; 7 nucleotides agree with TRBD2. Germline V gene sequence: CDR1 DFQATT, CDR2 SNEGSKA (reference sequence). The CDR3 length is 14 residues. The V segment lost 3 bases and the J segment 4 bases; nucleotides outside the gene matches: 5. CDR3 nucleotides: TGCAGTGCTAGTCCTAGCGGTACCACCGGGGAGCTGTTTTTT. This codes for CSASPSGTTGELFF.

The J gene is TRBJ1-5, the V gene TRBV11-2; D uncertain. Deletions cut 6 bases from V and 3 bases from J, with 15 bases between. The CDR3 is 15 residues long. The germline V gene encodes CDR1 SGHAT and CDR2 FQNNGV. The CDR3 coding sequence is TGTGCCAGCAGTCTGTCGCGGCAGATCAATCAGCCCCAGCATTTT. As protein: CASSLSRQINQPQHF.

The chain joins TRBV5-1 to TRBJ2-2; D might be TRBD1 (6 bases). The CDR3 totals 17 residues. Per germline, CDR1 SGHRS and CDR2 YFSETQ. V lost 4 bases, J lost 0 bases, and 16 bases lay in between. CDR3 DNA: TGCGCCAGCAGCGCCGAAGGGCCAGGGGCGAACACCGGGGAGCTGTTTTTT. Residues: CASSAEGPGANTGELFF.

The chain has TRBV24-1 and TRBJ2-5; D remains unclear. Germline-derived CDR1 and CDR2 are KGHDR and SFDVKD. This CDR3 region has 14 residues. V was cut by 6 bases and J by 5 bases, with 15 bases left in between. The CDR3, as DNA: TGTGCCACCAGTCCATCGTATAGCCGGGAGACCCAGTACTTC. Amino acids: CATSPSYSRETQYF.

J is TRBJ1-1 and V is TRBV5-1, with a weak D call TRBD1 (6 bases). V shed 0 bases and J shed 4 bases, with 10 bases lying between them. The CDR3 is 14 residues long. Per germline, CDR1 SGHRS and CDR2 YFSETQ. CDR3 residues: CASSLAGVGTEAFF. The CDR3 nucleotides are TGCGCCAGCAGCTTGGCAGGGGTAGGCACTGAAGCTTTCTTT.

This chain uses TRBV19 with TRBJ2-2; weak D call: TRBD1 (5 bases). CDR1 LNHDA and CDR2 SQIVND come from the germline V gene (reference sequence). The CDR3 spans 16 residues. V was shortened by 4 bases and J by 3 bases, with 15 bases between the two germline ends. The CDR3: CASSNRQGGHTGELFF. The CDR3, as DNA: TGTGCCAGTAGTAATCGGCAGGGTGGTCACACCGGGGAGCTGTTTTTT.

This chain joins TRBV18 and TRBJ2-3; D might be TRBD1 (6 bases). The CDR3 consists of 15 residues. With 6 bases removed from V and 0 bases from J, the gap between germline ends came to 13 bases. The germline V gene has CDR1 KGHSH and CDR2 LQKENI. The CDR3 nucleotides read TGTGCCAGCTCCCAAGACAGGTCTAGCACAGATACGCAGTATTTT. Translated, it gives CASSQDRSSTDTQYF.

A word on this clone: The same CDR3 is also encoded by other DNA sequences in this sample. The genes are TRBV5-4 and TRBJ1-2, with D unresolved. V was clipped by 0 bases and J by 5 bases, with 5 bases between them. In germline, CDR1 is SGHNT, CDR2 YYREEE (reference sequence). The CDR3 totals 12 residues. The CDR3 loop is CASSLGGYGYTF. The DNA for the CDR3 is TGTGCCAGCAGCTTGGGAGGGTATGGCTACACCTTC. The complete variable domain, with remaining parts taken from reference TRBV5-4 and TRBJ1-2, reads ETGVTQSPTHLIKTRGQQVTLRCSSQSGHNTVSWYQQALGQGPQFIFQYYREEENGRGNFPPRFSGLQFPNYSSELNVNALELDDSALYLCASSLGGYGYTFGSGTRLTVV.

CDR3 nucleotides: TGCAGCGTTGATTGGGTAGGAGGAATGAACACTGAAGCTTTCTTT. Translated: CSVDWVGGMNTEAFF. The rearrangement uses TRBV29-1 and TRBJ1-1; no clear D gene. V gave up 3 bases and J gave up 0 bases, with 14 bases separating them. Germline CDR1 SQVTM, CDR2 ANQGSEA. This CDR3 has 15 amino acids.

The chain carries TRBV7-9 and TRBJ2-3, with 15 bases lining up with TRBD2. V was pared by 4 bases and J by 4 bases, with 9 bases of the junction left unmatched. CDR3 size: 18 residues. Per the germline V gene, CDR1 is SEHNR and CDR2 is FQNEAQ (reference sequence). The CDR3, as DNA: TGTGCCAGCAGCTCCCGGACTAGCGGGAGGGCCGTGGCAGATACGCAGTATTTT. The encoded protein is CASSSRTSGRAVADTQYF. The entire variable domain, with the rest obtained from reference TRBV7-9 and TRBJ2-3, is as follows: DTGVSQNPRHKITKRGQNVTFRCDPISEHNRLYWYRQTLGQGPEFLTYFQNEAQLEKSRLLSDRFSAERPKGSFSTLEIQRTEQGDSAMYLCASSSRTSGRAVADTQYFGPGTRLTVL.

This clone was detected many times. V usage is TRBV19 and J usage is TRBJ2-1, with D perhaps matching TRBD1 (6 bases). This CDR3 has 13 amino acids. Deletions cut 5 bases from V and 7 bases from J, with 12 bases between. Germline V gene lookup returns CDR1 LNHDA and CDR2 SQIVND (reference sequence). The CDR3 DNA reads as TGTGCCAGTAGTCTTAAAAGGGGGAATGAGCAGTTCTTC. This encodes CASSLKRGNEQFF. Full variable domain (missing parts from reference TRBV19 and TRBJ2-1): DGGITQSPKYLFRKEGQNVTLSCEQNLNHDAMYWYRQDPGQGLRLIYYSQIVNDFQKGDIAEGYSVSREKKESFPLTVTSAQKNPTAFYLCASSLKRGNEQFFGPGTRLTVL.